This TCR beta chain is drawn from a study of technical replicates of blood from several donors. TCRdb's table, derived via immunoSEQ multiplex PCR, lists solely in-frame clones and lacks some. The table includes approximately 87,000 clones, under 95% detected once. The CDR3 contains 16 residues. In germline, CDR1 is MDHEN, CDR2 SYDVKM. The junction had 7 bases not matched to a gene; V was cut back by 6 bases and J by 0 bases. The clonotype originates from a human donor in good health. What was sequenced was T cells isolated from PBMCs. This rearrangement joins TRBV28 to TRBJ2-1; 8 bases agree with TRBD2. CDR3 DNA sequence: TGTGCCAGCAGAATGACCGGGACTAGCTCCTACAATGAGCAGTTCTTC. It is translated as CASRMTGTSSYNEQFF.